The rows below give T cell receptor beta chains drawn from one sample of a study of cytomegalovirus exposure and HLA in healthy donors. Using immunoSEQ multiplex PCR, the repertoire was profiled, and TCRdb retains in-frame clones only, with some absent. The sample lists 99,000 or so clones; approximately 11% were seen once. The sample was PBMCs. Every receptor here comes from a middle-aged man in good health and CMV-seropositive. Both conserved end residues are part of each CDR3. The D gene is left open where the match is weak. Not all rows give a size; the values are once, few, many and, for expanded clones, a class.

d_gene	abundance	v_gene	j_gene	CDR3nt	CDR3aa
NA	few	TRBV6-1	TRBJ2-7	TGTGCCAGCAGCCGACAGGAGACCTACGAGCAGTACTTC	CASSRQETYEQYF
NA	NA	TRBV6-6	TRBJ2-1	TGTGCCAGCAGTCCCGACAGACCGGAGCAGTTCTTC	CASSPDRPEQFF
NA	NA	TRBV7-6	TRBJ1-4	TGTGCCAGCAGCCTCGGTCGCGCAACTAATGAAAAACTGTTTTTT	CASSLGRATNEKLFF
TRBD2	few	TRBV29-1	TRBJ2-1	TGCAGCGTGGGGGTAGCGGGAAAGGCCAATGAGCAGTTCTTC	CSVGVAGKANEQFF
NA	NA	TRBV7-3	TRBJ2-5	TGTGCCAGCAGCTTAGACAGCCAAGAGACCCAGTACTTC	CASSLDSQETQYF
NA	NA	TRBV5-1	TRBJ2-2	TGCGCCAGCAGCTTGGACAGGGACGACGGGGAGCTGTTTTTT	CASSLDRDDGELFF
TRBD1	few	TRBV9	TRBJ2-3	TGTGCCAGCAGCGTAGGCACAGGGGAGACAGATACGCAGTATTTT	CASSVGTGETDTQYF
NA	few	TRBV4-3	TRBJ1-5	TGCGCCAGCAGCCAAGATCGAGCTCACAATCAGCCCCAGCATTTT	CASSQDRAHNQPQHF
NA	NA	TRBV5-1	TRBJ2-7	TGCGCCAGCAGCCACCCTTCGGGGGCCTACGAGCAGTACTTC	CASSHPSGAYEQYF
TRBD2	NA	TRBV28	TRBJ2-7	TGTGCCAGCAGCCCCAGCGGCCTAGCGGCCCACTCCTACGAGCAGTACTTC	CASSPSGLAAHSYEQYF
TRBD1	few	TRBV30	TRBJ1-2	TGTGCCTGGAGTGCCCGACAGGGCTATGGCTACACCTTC	CAWSARQGYGYTF
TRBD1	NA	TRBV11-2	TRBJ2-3	TGTGCCAGCAGGGGGACAGGGACAGATACGCAGTATTTT	CASRGTGTDTQYF
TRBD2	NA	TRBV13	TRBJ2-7	TGTGCCAGCAGCTTAGCGATACTAGCGGGCGAGCAGTACTTC	CASSLAILAGEQYF
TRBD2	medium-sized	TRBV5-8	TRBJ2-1	TGTGCCAGCAGCTTCTGGACTAGCGGGGAGGCTGAGCAGTTCTTC	CASSFWTSGEAEQFF
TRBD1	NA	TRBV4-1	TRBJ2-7	TGCGCCAGCAGCCAGCCAGGACAGGGAAGTACTGAGCAGTACTTC	CASSQPGQGSTEQYF
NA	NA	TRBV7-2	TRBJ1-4	TGTGCCAGCAGCTTAGTGGCGGGAGAGAATGAAAAACTGTTTTTT	CASSLVAGENEKLFF
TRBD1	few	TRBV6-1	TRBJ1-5	TGTGCCAGCAGAGTAACAGGGGATCAGCCCCAGCATTTT	CASRVTGDQPQHF
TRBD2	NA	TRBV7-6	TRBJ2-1	TGTGCCAGCAGCTTAGAACTAGCGGGAGAGTACAATGAGCAGTTCTTC	CASSLELAGEYNEQFF
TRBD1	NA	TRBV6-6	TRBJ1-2	TGTGCCAGCAGTCGGACAGGGAGTGAATATGGCTACACCTTC	CASSRTGSEYGYTF
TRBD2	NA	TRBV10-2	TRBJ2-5	TGCGCCAGCAGTGTTGGCCTAGCGGAACTACAAGAGACCCAGTACTTC	CASSVGLAELQETQYF
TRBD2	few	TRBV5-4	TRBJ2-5	TGTGCCAGCAGCTTAGCGGGAGCGGAAGAGACCCAGTACTTC	CASSLAGAEETQYF
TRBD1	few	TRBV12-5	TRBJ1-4	TGTGCTAGTGGTTTCCGGACAGGGGATGAAAAACTGTTTTTT	CASGFRTGDEKLFF
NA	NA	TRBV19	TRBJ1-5	TGTGCCAGTAGTGCCAGGGTCCCCTTCAATCAGCCCCAGCATTTT	CASSARVPFNQPQHF
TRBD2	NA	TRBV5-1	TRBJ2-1	TGCGCCACGAGCGGGGGTAGCTCCTACAATGAGCAGTTCTTC	CATSGGSSYNEQFF
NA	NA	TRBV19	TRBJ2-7	TGTGCCAGTAGTAACCAGGGTTTCTACGAGCAGTACTTC	CASSNQGFYEQYF
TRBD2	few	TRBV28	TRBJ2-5	TGTGCCAGCAGTTTAGAGGGGGGGACTAGCGCTGAGACCCAGTACTTC	CASSLEGGTSAETQYF
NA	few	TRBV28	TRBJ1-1	TGTGCCAGCAGTTTGGGAGGGAACACTGAAGCTTTCTTT	CASSLGGNTEAFF
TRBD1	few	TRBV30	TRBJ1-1	TGTGCCTGGGACAGGGGATTGAACACTGAAGCTTTCTTT	CAWDRGLNTEAFF
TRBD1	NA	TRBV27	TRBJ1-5	TGTGCCAGCAGCCCAGCCGACAGGGTTCGCAATCAGCCCCAGCATTTT	CASSPADRVRNQPQHF
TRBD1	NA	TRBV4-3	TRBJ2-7	TGCGCCAGCAGCCCGGGACAGGGGACTGACGAGCAGTACTTC	CASSPGQGTDEQYF
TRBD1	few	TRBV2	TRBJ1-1	TGTGCCAGCAGGAAGGACAGGGGAGGGTCTGAAGCTTTCTTT	CASRKDRGGSEAFF
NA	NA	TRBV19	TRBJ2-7	TGTGCCAGTAGTATTGAGACATTCTACGAGCAGTACTTC	CASSIETFYEQYF
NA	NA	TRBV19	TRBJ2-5	TGTGCCAGTAGTAGTACAGGGATCCAAGAGACCCAGTACTTC	CASSSTGIQETQYF
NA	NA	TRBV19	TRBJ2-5	TGTGCCAGCAGACTAGCCCAGGGGGAGACCCAGTACTTC	CASRLAQGETQYF
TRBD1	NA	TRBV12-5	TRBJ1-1	TGTGCTAGTGGTACCCCGGGACAGGGAACTGAAGCTTTCTTT	CASGTPGQGTEAFF
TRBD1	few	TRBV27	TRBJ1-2	TGTGCCAGCAGTTTATCCCTAACTAAGGACAGGAACTATGGCTACACCTTC	CASSLSLTKDRNYGYTF
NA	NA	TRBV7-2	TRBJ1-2	TGTGCCAGCAGCCCACGGGGGGGGAAACTTGGCTACACCTTC	CASSPRGGKLGYTF
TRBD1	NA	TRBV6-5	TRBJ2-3	TGTGCCAGCAAAGGGACAGTAGATACGCAGTATTTT	CASKGTVDTQYF
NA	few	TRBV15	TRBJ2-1	TGTGCCACCAGCATTTACGGGGTCTACAATGAGCAGTTCTTC	CATSIYGVYNEQFF
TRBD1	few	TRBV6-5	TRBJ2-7	TGTGCCAGCAGTCTATACAGGGGGAGCTCCTACGAGCAGTACTTC	CASSLYRGSSYEQYF
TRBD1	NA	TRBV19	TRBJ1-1	TGTGCCAGTAGAGACAGGGGTCGGCGCACTGAAGCTTTCTTT	CASRDRGRRTEAFF
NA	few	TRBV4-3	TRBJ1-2	TGCGCCAGCAGCCCCATAACGGAGGGTTCCGCCGGCTACACCTTC	CASSPITEGSAGYTF
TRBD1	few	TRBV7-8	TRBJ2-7	TGTGCCAGCTCCTTTAACCCAGGGGGCTTTATCTACGAGCAGTACTTC	CASSFNPGGFIYEQYF
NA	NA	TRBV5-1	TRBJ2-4	TGCGCCAGCAGCGGGGGGACAGCCCCTGCCAAAAACATTCAGTACTTC	CASSGGTAPAKNIQYF
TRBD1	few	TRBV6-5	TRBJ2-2	TGTGCCAGCAGTCCAGACAGGGGTTACACCGGGGAGCTGTTTTTT	CASSPDRGYTGELFF
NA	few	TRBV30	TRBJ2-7	TGTGCCTGGAGTAGGGGGACCTTTTACGAGCAGTACTTC	CAWSRGTFYEQYF
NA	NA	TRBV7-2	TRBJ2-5	TGTGCCAGCAGCTTAGCGGAGGGCTGGGAGACCCAGTACTTC	CASSLAEGWETQYF
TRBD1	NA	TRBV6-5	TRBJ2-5	TGTGCCAGCAGTTACACAGGGGGCAGAGGCCAAGAGACCCAGTACTTC	CASSYTGGRGQETQYF
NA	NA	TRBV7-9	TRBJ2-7	TGTGCCAGCAGCCCCGCGGGCGGAACCTACGAGCAGTACTTC	CASSPAGGTYEQYF